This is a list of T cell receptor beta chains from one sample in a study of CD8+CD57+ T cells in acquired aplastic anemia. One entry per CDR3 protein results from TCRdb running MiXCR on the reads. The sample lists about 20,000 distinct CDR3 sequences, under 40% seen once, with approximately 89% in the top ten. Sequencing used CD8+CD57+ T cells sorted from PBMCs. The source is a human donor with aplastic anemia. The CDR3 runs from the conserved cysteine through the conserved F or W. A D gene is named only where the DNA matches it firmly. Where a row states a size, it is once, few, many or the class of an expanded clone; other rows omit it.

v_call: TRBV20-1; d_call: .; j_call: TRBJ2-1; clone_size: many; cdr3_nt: TGCAGTGCTAGACTAGCGAACTACAATGAGCAGTTCTTC; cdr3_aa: CSARLANYNEQFF
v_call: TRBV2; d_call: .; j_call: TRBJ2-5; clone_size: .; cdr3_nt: TGTGCCAGCACGGGGACCAGGGAAGAGGCCCAGTACTTC; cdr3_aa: CASTGTREEAQYF
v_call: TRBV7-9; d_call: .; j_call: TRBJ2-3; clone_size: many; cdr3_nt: TGTGCCAGCAGCTTACGGACGCGGGGCACAGATACGCAGTATTTT; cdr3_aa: CASSLRTRGTDTQYF
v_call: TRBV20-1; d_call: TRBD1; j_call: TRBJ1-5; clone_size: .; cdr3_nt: TGCAGTGCTAGAAGAGGGGGACAGGGTCCTGGTCAGCCCCAGCATTTT; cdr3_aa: CSARRGGQGPGQPQHF
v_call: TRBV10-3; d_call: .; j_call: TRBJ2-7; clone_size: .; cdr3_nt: TGTGCCAGCAGTGCCAGGGGGGATACCTACGAGCAGTACTTC; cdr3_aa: CASSARGDTYEQYF
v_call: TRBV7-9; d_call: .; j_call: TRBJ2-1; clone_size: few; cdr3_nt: TGTGCCAGCAGCTTAGGTAGCAGGGGTAGGCCCTACAATGAGCAGTTCTTC; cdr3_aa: CASSLGSRGRPYNEQFF
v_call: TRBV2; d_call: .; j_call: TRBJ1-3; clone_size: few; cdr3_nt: TGTGCCAGCAGTGAGGTGGCGCAGTATAGGACCACCATATATTTT; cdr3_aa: CASSEVAQYRTTIYF
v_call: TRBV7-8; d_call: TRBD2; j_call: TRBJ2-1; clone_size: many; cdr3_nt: TGTGCCAGCAGCTGGACAGCTAGCGGGCCATACAATGAGCAGTTCTTC; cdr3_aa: CASSWTASGPYNEQFF
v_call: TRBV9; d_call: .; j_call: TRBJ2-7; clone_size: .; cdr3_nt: TGTGCCAGCAGCGTAGTGGAGGGCTCCTACGAGCAGTACTTC; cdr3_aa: CASSVVEGSYEQYF
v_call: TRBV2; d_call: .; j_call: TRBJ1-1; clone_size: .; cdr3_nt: TGTGCCAGCAGTCCCCCCTTGTTACAGACCAACACTGAAGCTTTCTTT; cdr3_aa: CASSPPLLQTNTEAFF
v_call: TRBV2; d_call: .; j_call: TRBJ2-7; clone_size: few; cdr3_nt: TGTGCCAGCAGAGGGATCTCCTACGAGCAGTACTTC; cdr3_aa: CASRGISYEQYF
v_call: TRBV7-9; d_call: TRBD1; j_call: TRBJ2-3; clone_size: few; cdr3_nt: TGTGCCAGCAGCCCCGGGACAGCGGCCACAGATACGCAGTATTTT; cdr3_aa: CASSPGTAATDTQYF
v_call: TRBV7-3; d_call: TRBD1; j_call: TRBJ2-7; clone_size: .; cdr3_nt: TGTGCCAGCAGCTCTCAGGGGGCGGACGAGCAGTACTTC; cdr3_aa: CASSSQGADEQYF
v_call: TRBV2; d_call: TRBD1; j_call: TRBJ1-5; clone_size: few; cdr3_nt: TGTGCCAGCAGTGGCACAGGGGGAGGCCAGCCCCAGCATTTT; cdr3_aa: CASSGTGGGQPQHF
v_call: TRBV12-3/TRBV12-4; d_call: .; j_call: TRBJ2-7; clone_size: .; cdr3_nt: TGTGCCAGCAGTCCCTACCCCTACGAGCAGTACTTC; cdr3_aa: CASSPYPYEQYF
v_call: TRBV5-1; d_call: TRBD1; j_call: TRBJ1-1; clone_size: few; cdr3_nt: TGCGCCAGCAGCCCTAGACAGGGAACCGTCACTGAAGCTTTCTTT; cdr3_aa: CASSPRQGTVTEAFF
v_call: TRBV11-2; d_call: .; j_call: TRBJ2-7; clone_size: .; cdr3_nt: TGTGCCAGTAGTCCTCGGATGAGCTCCTACGAGCAGTACTTC; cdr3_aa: CASSPRMSSYEQYF
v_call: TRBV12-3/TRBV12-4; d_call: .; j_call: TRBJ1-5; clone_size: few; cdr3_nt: TGTGCCAGCAGTTTCGGGCTAGGCTTCAATCAGCCCCAGCATTTT; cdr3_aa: CASSFGLGFNQPQHF
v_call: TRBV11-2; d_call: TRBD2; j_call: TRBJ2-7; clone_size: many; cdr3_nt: TGTGCCAGCAGCCCCCGATCGGGGACTAGCGGGAACTACGAGCAGTACTTC; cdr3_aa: CASSPRSGTSGNYEQYF
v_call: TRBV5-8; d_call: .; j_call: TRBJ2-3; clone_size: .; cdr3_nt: TGTGCCAGTACCGAAGGGGTTGCAGATACGCAGTATTTT; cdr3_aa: CASTEGVADTQYF
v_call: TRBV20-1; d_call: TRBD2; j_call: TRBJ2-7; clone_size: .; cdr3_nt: TGCAGTGCTCTAGGTAGACTAGCGGGGGGGCTTAAGTACTTC; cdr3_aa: CSALGRLAGGLKYF
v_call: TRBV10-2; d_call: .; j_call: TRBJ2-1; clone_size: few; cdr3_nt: TGCGCCAGCAGTCCTCAAGGCGGACAAAAATACAATGAGCAGTTCTTC; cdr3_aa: CASSPQGGQKYNEQFF
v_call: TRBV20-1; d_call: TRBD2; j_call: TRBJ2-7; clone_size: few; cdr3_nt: TGCAGTGCTAGAGTTTGGACTAGCGGTACCTACGAGCAGTACTTC; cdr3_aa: CSARVWTSGTYEQYF
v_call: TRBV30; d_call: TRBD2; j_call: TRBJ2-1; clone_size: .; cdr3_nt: TGTGCCTGGGAAGGACTAGCGGCCCTCAATGAGCAGTTCTTC; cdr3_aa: CAWEGLAALNEQFF
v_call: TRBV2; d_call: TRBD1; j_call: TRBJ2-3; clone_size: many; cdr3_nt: TGTGCCAGCAGGGGACAGTTAAGCACAGATACGCAGTATTTT; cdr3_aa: CASRGQLSTDTQYF
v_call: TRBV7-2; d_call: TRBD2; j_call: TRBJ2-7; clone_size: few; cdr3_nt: TGTGCCAGCAGATCTAGCGGGGGTTCCTACGAGCAGTACTTC; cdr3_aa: CASRSSGGSYEQYF
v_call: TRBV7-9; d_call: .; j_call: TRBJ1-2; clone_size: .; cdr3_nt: TGTGCCAGCAGTCACGCCGGGACACAAAAGACTGGCTACACCTTC; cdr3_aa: CASSHAGTQKTGYTF
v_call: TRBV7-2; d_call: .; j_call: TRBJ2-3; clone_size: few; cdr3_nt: TGTGCCAGCAGCTTTTATTTACAGACCGATACGCAGTATTTT; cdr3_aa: CASSFYLQTDTQYF
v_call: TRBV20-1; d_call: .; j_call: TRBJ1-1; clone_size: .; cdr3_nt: TGCAGTGCCACGACGGGGAACACTGAAGCTTTCTTT; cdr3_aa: CSATTGNTEAFF
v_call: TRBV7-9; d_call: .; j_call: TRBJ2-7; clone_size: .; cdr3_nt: TGTGCCAGCAGCTCGACAGCCGAGCAGTACTTC; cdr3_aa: CASSSTAEQYF
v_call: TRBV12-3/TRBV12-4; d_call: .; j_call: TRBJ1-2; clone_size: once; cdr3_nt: TGTGCCAGCAGCTCAGCGAACTATGGCTACGCCTTC; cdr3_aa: CASSSANYGYAF
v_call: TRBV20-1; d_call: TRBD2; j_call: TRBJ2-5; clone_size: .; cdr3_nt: TGCAGTGCTAGATCGGGACTAGCGGGAGGGGATGAGACCCAGTACTTC; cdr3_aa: CSARSGLAGGDETQYF
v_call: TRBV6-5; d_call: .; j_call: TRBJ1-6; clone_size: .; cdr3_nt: TGTGCCAGCAGAAGGGGACGTCAAAATTCACCCCTCCACTTT; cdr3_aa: CASRRGRQNSPLHF
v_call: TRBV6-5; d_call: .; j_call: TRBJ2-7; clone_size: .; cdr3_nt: TGTGCCAGCAGTTACGGCCAGCGAGGTTACGAGCAGTACTTC; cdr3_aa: CASSYGQRGYEQYF
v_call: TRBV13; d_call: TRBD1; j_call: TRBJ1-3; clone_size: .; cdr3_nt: TGTGCCAGCAGCCCGCGACAGGGCTCTGGAAACACCATATATTTT; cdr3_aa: CASSPRQGSGNTIYF
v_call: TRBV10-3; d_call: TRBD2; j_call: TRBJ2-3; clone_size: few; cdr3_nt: TGTGCCATCAGTGAGCCAACTAGCGGGTTCACAGATACGCAGTATTTT; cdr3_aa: CAISEPTSGFTDTQYF
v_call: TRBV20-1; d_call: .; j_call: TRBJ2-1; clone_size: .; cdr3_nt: TGCAGTGCTGTCAACCCTCGGGCTCATATCAATGAGCAGTTCTTC; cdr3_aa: CSAVNPRAHINEQFF
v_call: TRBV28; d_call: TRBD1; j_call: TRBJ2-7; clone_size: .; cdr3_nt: TGTGCCAGCAGCGCGGGACAGGGGGCGCGGGAGCAGTACTTC; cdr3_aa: CASSAGQGAREQYF
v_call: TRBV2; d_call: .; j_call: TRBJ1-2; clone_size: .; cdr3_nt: TGTGCCAGCAGTCCCCAAGATGGCTACACCTTC; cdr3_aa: CASSPQDGYTF
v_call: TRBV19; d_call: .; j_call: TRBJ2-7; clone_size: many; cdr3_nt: TGTGCCAGTAGTGCGGGCCAGTCCTACGAGCAGTACTTC; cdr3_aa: CASSAGQSYEQYF
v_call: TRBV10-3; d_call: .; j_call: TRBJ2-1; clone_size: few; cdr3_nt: TGTGCCATCAGTGCTTTCCTTTGGGGCGACAATGAGCAGTTCTTC; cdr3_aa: CAISAFLWGDNEQFF